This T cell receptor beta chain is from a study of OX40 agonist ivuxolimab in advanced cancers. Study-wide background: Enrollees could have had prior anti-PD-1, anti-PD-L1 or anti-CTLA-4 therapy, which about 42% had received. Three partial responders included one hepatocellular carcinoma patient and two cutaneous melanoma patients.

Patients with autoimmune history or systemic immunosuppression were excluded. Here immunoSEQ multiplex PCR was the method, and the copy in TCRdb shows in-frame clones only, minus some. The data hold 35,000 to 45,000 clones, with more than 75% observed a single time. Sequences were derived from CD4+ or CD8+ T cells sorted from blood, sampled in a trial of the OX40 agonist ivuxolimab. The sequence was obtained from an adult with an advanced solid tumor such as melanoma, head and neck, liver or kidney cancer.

DNA of the CDR3: TGTGCCAGTAGCCAGGGAGGTAGAGGCACTGAAGCTTTCTTT. Its translation: CASSQGGRGTEAFF. The J gene is TRBJ1-1, the V gene TRBV19; D is perhaps TRBD1 (5 bases). The germline gives CDR1 LNHDA, CDR2 SQIVND (reference sequence). V dropped 6 bases and J dropped 4 bases, with 15 bases sitting between them. The CDR3 runs 14 residues.